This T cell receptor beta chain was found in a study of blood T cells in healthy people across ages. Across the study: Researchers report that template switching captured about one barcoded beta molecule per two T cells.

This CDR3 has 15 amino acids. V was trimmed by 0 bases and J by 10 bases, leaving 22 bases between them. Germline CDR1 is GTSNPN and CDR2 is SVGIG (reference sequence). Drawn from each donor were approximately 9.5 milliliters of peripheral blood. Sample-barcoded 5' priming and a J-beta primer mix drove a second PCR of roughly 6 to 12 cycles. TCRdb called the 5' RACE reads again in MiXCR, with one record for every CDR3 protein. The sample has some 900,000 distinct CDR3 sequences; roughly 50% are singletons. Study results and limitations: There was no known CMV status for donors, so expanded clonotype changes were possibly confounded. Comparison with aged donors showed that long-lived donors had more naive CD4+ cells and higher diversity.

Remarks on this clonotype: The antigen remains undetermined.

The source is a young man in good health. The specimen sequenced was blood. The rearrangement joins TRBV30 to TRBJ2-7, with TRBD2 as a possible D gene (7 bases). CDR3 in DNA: TGTGCCTGGAGTGTTGCGGGGGCCCCGTCTGTGAACCAGTACTTC. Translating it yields CAWSVAGAPSVNQYF.